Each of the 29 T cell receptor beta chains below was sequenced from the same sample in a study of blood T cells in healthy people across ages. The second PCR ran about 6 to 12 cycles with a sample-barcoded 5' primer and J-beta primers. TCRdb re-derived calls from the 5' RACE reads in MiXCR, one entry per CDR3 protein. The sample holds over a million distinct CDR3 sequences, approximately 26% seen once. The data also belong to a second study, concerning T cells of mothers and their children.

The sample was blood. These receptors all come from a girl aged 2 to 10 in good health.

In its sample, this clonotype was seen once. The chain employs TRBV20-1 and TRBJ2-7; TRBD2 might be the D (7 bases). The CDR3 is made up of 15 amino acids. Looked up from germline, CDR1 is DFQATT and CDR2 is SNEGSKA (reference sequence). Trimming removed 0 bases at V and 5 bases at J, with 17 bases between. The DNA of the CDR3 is TGCAGTGCTAGAGATGGTTCGGGGGGCCCCGACGAGCAGTACTTC. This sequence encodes CSARDGSGGPDEQYF.

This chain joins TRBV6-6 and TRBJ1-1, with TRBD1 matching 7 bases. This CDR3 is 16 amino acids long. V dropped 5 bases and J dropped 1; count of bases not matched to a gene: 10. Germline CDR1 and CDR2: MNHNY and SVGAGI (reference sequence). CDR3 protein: CASSRPAGQANTEAFF. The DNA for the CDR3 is TGTGCCAGCAGTCGACCCGCCGGACAGGCGAACACTGAAGCTTTCTTT.

As DNA, the CDR3 is TGCGCCAGCAGCCTTTCTCGTGGGACAGGGTACGGAGGCTACACCTTC. Its protein product is CASSLSRGTGYGGYTF. The V and J genes are TRBV4-1 and TRBJ1-2; TRBD1 matches at 9 bases. This CDR3 has 16 residues. Trimming removed 4 bases from V and 8 bases from J; junction bases left unmatched: 14. Germline lookup yields CDR1 MGHRA and CDR2 YSYEKL.

The CDR3 here is CASTLDRGTNEKLFF. For the CDR3, the DNA is TGTGCCAGCACCCTGGACAGGGGAACTAATGAAAAACTGTTTTTT. The chain is built from TRBV6-6 and TRBJ1-4; TRBD1 agrees at 9 bases. The junction had 4 bases not matched to a gene; V was cut back by 7 bases and J by 1 base. From germline, CDR1 is MNHNY and CDR2 SVGAGI (reference sequence). This CDR3 is 15 amino acids long.

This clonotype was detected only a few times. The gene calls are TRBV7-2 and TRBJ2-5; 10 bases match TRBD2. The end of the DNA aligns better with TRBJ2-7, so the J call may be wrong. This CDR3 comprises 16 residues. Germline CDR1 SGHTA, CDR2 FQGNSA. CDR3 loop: CASSFTSSGGSYEQYF. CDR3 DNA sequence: TGTGCCAGCAGCTTTACGTCTAGCGGGGGTTCCTACGAGCAGTACTTC.

The CDR3 here is CASSFSGQVETQYF. In DNA, the CDR3 is TGTGCCAGCAGCTTCTCGGGACAGGTTGAGACCCAGTACTTC. This chain links TRBV11-2 with TRBJ2-5; TRBD1 matches 8 bases. V lost 3 bases, J lost 5 bases, and 5 bases stayed unmatched. This CDR3 region has 14 residues. The germline V gene encodes CDR1 SGHAT and CDR2 FQNNGV.

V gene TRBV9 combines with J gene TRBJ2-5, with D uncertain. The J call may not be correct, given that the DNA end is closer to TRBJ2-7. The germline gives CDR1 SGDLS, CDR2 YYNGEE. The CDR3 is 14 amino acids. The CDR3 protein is CASSVGLGTYEQYF. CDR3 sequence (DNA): TGTGCCAGCAGCGTAGGTCTTGGAACCTACGAGCAGTACTTC.

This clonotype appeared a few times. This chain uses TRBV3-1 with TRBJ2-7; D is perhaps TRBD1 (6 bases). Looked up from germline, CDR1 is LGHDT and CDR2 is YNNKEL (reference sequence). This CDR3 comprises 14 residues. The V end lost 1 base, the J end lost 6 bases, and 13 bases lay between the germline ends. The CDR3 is CASSQGPTGFEQYF. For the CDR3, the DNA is TGTGCCAGCAGCCAAGGGCCTACAGGGTTCGAGCAGTACTTC.

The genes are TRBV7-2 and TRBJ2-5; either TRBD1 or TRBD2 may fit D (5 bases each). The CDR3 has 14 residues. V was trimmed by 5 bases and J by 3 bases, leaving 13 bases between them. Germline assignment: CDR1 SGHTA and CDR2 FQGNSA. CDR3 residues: CASSRQVGEETQYF. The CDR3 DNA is TGTGCCAGCAGCCGCCAGGTGGGGGAAGAGACCCAGTACTTC.

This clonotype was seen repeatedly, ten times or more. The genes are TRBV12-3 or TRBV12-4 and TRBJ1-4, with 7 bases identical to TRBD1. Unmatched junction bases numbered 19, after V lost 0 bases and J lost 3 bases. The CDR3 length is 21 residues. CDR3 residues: CASSLAAQGLRIGAANEKLFF. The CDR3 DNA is TGTGCCAGCAGTTTAGCAGCACAGGGGCTTCGCATTGGAGCAGCTAATGAAAAACTGTTTTTT.

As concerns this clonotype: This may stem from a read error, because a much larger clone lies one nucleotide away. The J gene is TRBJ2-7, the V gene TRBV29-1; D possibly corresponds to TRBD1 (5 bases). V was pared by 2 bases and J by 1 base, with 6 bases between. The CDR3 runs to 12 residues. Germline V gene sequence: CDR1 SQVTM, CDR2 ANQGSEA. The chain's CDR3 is CSVEQGSYEQYF. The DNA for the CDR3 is TGCAGCGTTGAACAGGGATCCTACGAGCAGTACTTC.

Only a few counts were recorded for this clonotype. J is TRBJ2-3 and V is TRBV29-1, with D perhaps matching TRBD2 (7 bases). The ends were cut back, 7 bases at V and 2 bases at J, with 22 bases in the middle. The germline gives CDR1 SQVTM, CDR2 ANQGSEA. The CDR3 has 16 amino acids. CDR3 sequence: CSAQPGGRLPTDTQYF. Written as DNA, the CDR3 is TGCAGCGCCCAACCGGGGGGCAGGTTGCCCACAGATACGCAGTATTTT.

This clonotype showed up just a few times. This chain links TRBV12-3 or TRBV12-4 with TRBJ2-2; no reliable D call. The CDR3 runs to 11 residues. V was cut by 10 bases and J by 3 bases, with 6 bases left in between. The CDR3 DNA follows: TGTGCCACCCATTACACCGGGGAGCTGTTTTTT. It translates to CATHYTGELFF.

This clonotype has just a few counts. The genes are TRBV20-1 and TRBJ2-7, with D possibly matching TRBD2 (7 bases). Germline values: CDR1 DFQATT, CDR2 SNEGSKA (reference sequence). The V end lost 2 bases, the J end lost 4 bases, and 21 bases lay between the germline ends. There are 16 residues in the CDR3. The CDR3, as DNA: TGCAGTGCTAGATCGACGACAGGACTAGATTATTACGAGCAGTACTTC. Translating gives CSARSTTGLDYYEQYF.

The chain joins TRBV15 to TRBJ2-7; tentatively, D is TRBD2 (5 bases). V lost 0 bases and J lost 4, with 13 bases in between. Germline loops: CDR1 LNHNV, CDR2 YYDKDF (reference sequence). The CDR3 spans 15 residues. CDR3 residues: CATSRERGVYYEQYF. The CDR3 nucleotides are TGTGCCACCAGCAGAGAACGGGGAGTTTATTACGAGCAGTACTTC.

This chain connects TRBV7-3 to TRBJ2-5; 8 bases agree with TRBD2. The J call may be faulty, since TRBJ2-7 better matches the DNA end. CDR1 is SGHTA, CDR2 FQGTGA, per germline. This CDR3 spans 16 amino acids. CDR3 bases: TGTGCCAGCAGCTTAATGTCGGTAGCGGGGACGTACGAGCAGTACTTC. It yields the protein CASSLMSVAGTYEQYF.

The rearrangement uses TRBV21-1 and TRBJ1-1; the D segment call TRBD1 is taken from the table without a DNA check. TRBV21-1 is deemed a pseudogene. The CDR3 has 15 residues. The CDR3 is CASSTQGEVQPEAFF. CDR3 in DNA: TGTGCCAGCAGCACCCAGGGGGAGGTGCAGCCTGAAGCTTTCTTT.

CDR3 loop: CASSLWVWETQYF. CDR3 nucleotide sequence: TGTGCCAGCAGCTTGTGGGTGTGGGAGACCCAGTACTTC. The chain links TRBV11-2 to TRBJ2-5, with D uncertain. The germline gives CDR1 SGHAT, CDR2 FQNNGV. V was shortened by 3 bases and J by 5 bases, with 10 bases between the two germline ends. This CDR3 spans 13 amino acids.

CDR3 residues: CASSLDSGVDEQFF. The CDR3 region has the DNA TGTGCCAGCAGCTTAGATTCAGGGGTAGACGAGCAGTTCTTC. The gene calls are TRBV11-2 and TRBJ2-1, with D possibly TRBD1 on 6 matching bases. The ends were cut back, 0 bases at V and 10 bases at J, with 13 bases in the middle. Germline-derived CDR1 and CDR2 are SGHAT and FQNNGV. CDR3 length equals 14 residues.

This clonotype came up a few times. Here the CDR3 DNA reads TGCAGCGTTGAACAGGGGTATGGGGAGACCCAGTACTTC. This gives the protein CSVEQGYGETQYF. The rearrangement links TRBV29-1 to TRBJ2-5; possibly TRBD1 for D (6 bases). Germline CDR1 SQVTM, CDR2 ANQGSEA. This CDR3 has 13 residues. V shed 2 bases and J shed 5 bases, with 12 bases lying between them. The whole variable domain, remainder taken from reference TRBV29-1 and TRBJ2-5, is SAVISQKPSRDICQRGTSLTIQCQVDSQVTMMFWYRQQPGQSLTLIATANQGSEATYESGFVIDKFPISRPNLTFSTLTVSNMSPEDSSIYLCSVEQGYGETQYFGPGTRLLVL.

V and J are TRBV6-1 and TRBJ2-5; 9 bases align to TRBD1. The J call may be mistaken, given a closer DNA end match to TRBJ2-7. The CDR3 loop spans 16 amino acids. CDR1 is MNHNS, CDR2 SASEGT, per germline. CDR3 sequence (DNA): TGTGCCAGCAACCAACTGAAAGGGACAGGGACCTACGAGCAGTACTTC. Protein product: CASNQLKGTGTYEQYF.

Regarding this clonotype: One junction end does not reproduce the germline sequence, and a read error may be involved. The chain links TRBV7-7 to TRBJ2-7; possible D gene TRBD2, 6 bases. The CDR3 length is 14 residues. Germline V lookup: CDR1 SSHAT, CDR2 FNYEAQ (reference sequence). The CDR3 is CASSPWAGSGEQYF. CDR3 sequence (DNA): TGTGCTAGCAGCCCCTGGGCGGGTAGCGGCGAGCAGTACTTC.

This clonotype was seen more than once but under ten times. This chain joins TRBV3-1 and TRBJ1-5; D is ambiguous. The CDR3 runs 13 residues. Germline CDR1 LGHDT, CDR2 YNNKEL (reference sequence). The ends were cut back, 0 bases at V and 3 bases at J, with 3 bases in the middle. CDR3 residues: CASSQDHNQPQHF. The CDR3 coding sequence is TGTGCCAGCAGCCAAGATCACAATCAGCCCCAGCATTTT.

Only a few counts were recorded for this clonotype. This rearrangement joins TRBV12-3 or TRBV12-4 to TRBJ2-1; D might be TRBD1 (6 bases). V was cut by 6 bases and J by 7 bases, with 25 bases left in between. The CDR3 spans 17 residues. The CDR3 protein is CASRSGAGAGAGNEQFF. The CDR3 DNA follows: TGTGCCAGCAGGTCGGGTGCTGGAGCAGGGGCTGGGAATGAGCAGTTCTTC.

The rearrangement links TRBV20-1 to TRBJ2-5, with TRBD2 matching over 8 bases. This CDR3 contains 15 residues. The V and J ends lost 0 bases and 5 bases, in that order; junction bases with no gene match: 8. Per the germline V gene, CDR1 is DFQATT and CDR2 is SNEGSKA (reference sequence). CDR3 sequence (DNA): TGCAGTGCTAGAGATGACGGACTAGCCGAGGAGACCCAGTACTTC. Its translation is CSARDDGLAEETQYF.

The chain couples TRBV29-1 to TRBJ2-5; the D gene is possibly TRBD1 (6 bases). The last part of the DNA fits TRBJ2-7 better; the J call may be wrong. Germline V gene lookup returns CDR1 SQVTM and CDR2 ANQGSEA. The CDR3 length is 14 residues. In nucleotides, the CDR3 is TGCAGCGTTGAAGATGGACAGAGACCCTACGAGCAGTACTTC. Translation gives CSVEDGQRPYEQYF.

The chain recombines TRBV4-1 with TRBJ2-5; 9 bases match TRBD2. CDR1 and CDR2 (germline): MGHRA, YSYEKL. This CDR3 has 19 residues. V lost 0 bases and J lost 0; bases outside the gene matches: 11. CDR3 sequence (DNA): TGCGCCAGCAGCCAAGATCGAGTACGAACTAGCGGGCACCAAGAGACCCAGTACTTC. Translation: CASSQDRVRTSGHQETQYF.

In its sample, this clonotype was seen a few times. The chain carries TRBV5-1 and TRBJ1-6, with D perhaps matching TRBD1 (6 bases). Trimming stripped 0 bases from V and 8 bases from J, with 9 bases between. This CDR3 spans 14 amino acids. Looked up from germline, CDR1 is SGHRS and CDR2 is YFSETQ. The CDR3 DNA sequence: TGCGCCAGCAGCTTGGACAGGGTTGATTCACCCCTCCACTTT. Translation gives CASSLDRVDSPLHF.

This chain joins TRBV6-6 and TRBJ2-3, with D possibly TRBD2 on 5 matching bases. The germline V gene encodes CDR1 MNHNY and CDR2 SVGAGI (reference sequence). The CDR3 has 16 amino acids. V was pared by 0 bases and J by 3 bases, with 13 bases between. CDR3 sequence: CASSYSSARGTDTQYF. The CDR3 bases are TGTGCCAGCAGTTACTCTTCGGCTAGAGGGACAGATACGCAGTATTTT.